These T cell receptor beta chains were read from a single sample in a study of T cells in Graves' hyperthyroidism and ophthalmopathy. TCRdb reprocessed the multiplex PCR reads via MiXCR and lists one record per CDR3 protein. In the table there are about 560,000 distinct CDR3 sequences, over 15% of which are singletons. Input material: blood. Every receptor here comes from a young woman with Graves' hyperthyroidism. Both conserved end residues are part of each CDR3. Fields, in order: clone size, V gene, D gene, CDR3 protein. D genes are given only for firm matches. Part of the rows lack a size; the others show once, few, many or a class for expanded clones.

size: many; V: TRBV2; D: NA; CDR3: CASVTELGETQYF
size: NA; V: TRBV20-1; D: NA; CDR3: CSARDWRAGANVLTF
size: many; V: TRBV28; D: NA; CDR3: CASRIRGLNTEAFF
size: NA; V: TRBV19; D: TRBD1; CDR3: CASSISGQGYTGELFF
size: NA; V: TRBV30; D: NA; CDR3: CAWSRVLYTEAFF
size: NA; V: TRBV18; D: TRBD1; CDR3: CASSSGTGTYKQYF
size: NA; V: TRBV19; D: TRBD1; CDR3: CASSTRTGGGYGYTF
size: few; V: TRBV19; D: TRBD2; CDR3: CASSIIAGGLYNEQFF
size: few; V: TRBV3-1; D: TRBD2; CDR3: CASSELAGTGTQYF
size: many; V: TRBV29-1; D: NA; CDR3: CSVESRRGYNEQFF
size: many; V: TRBV5-1; D: NA; CDR3: CASSLSGNYMNTEAFF
size: few; V: TRBV10-3; D: NA; CDR3: CAIRGTNTGELFF
size: many; V: TRBV7-2; D: TRBD1; CDR3: CASSFSQGRKKLFF
size: NA; V: TRBV12-3/TRBV12-4; D: TRBD1; CDR3: CASSFRTGGFDEQYF
size: many; V: TRBV20-1; D: NA; CDR3: CSARRISLNNEQFF
size: few; V: TRBV2; D: TRBD2; CDR3: CAGGLGNEQFF